This TCR beta chain was identified during a study of yellow fever vaccine responses in identical twins. The CDR3 totals 17 residues. V shed 5 bases and J 0 bases; nucleotides not matched to a gene: 12. Germline CDR1 and CDR2: SEHNR and FQNEAQ (reference sequence). A few counts support this clonotype. From the RT-PCR reads, TCRdb called clonotypes with MiXCR, one entry per CDR3 protein. The sample carries approximately 2,300 distinct CDR3 sequences, approximately 87% recorded once. The rearrangement uses TRBV7-9 and TRBJ1-1; TRBD1 aligns across 7 bases. The input for sequencing was T cells from blood (PBMCs), unsorted or a sorted subset (not recorded which), taken before or after yellow fever vaccination (not recorded which). The receptor was derived from a woman under 30 who received the yellow fever vaccine. The CDR3 nucleotides read TGTGCCAGCAGCCTACGACAGGGTGGACGTGTGAACACTGAAGCTTTCTTT. Amino acids: CASSLRQGGRVNTEAFF.